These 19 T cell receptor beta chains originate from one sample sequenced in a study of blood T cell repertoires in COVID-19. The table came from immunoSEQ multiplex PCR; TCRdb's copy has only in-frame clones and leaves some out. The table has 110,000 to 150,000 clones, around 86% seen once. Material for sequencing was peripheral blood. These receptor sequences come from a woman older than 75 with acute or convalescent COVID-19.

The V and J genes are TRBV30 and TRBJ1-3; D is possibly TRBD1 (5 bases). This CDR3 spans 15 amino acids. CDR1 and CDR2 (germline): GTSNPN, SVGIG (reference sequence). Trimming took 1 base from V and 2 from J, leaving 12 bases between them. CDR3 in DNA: TGTGCCTGGAGTGAAGTCTGGACACCTGGAAACACCATATATTTT. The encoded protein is CAWSEVWTPGNTIYF.

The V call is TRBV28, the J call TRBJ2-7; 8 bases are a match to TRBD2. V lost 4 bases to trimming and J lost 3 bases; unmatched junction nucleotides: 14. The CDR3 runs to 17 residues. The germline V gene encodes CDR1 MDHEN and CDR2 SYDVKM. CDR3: CASSSVYTGRVYYEQYF. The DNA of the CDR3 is TGTGCCAGCAGTTCAGTTTATACCGGGAGGGTTTACTACGAGCAGTACTTC.

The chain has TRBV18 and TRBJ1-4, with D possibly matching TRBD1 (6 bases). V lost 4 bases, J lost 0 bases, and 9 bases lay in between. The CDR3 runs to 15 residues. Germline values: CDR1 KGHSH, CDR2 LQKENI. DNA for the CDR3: TGTGCCAGCTCACGGGACATCGCAACTAATGAAAAACTGTTTTTT. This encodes CASSRDIATNEKLFF.

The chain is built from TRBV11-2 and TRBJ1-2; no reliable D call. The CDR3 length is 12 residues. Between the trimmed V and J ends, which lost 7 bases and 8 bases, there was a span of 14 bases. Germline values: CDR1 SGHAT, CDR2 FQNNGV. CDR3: CASIKRGGGYTF. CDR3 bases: TGTGCCAGCATCAAACGGGGAGGAGGCTACACCTTC. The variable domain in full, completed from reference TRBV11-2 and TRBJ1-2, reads EAGVAQSPRYKIIEKRQSVAFWCNPISGHATLYWYQQILGQGPKLLIQFQNNGVVDDSQLPKDRFSAERLKGVDSTLKIQPAKLEDSAVYLCASIKRGGGYTFGSGTRLTVV.

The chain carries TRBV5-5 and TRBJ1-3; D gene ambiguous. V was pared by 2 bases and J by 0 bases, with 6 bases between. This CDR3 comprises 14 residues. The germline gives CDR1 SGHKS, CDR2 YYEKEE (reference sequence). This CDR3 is CASSFHYSGNTIYF. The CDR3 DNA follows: TGTGCCAGCAGCTTTCACTACTCTGGAAACACCATATATTTT.

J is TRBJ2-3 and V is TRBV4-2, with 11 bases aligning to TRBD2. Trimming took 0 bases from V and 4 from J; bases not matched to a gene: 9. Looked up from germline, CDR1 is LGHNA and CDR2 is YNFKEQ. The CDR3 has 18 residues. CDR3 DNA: TGTGCCAGCAGCCAAGAGGTGGTACTAGCGGGGGTGGCAGATACGCAGTATTTT. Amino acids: CASSQEVVLAGVADTQYF.

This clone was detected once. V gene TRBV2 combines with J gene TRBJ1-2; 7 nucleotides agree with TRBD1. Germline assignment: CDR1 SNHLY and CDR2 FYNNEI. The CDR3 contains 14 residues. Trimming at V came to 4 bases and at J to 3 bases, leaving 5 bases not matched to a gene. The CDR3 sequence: CASSVTGSDYGYTF. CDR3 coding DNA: TGTGCCAGCAGTGTGACAGGGAGTGACTATGGCTACACCTTC.

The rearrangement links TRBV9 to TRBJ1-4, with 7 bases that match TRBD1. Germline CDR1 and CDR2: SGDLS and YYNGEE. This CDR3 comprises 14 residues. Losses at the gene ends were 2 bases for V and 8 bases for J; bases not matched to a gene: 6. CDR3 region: CASSVTGVGEKLFF. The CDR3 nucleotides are TGTGCCAGCAGCGTTACAGGGGTAGGCGAAAAACTGTTTTTT.

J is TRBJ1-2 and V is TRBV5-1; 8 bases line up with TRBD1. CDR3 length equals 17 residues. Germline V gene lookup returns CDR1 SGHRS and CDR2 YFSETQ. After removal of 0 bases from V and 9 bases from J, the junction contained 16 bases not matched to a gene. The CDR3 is CASSLGDRTGTRASYTF. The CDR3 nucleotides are TGCGCCAGCAGCTTGGGGGACCGGACAGGGACCAGGGCGAGCTACACCTTC.

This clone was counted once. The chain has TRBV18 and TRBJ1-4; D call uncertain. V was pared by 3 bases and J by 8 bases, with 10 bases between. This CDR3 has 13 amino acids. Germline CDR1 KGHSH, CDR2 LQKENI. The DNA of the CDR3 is TGTGCCAGCTCACCGGGAGCCAAGGAAAAACTGTTTTTT. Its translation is CASSPGAKEKLFF.

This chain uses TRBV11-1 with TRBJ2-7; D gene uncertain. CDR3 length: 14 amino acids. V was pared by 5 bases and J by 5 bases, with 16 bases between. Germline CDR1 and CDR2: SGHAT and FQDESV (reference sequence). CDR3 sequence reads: CASSTPGGYHEQYF. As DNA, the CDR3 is TGTGCCAGCAGCACCCCCGGCGGTTACCACGAGCAGTACTTC. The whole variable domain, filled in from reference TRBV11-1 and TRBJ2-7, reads EAEVAQSPRYKITEKSQAVAFWCDPISGHATLYWYRQILGQGPELLVQFQDESVVDDSQLPKDRFSAERLKGVDSTLKIQPAELGDSAMYLCASSTPGGYHEQYFGPGTRLTVT.

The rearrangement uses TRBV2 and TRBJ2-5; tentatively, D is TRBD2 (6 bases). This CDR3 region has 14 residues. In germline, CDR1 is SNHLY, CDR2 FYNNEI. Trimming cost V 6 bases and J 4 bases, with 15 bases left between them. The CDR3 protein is CASSLWGVGETQYF. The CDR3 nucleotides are TGTGCCAGCAGCTTGTGGGGGGTAGGAGAGACCCAGTACTTC.

The CDR3 loop reads CAISVQGLGSEAFF. The CDR3 nucleotides read TGTGCCATCAGTGTACAGGGATTAGGGTCTGAAGCTTTCTTT. The chain is built from TRBV10-3 and TRBJ1-1, with D possibly being TRBD1 (6 bases). Trimming took 4 bases from V and 6 from J, leaving 15 bases between them. CDR1 and CDR2 from the germline V gene are ENHRY and SYGVKD. The CDR3 covers 14 residues.

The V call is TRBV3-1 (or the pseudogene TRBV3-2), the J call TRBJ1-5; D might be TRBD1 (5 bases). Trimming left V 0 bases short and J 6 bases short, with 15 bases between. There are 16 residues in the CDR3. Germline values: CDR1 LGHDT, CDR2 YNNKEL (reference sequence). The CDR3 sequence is CASSQDCARVGQPQHF. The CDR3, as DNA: TGTGCCAGCAGCCAAGATTGTGCCAGGGTTGGTCAGCCCCAGCATTTT.

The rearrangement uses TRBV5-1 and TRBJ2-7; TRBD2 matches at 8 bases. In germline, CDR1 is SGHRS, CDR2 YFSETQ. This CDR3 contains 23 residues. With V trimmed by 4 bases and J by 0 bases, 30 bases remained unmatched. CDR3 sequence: CASSLALPTISGGGIWSSYEQYF. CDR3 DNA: TGCGCCAGCAGCCTTGCCCTCCCAACGATAAGCGGGGGTGGCATCTGGAGCTCCTACGAGCAGTACTTC.

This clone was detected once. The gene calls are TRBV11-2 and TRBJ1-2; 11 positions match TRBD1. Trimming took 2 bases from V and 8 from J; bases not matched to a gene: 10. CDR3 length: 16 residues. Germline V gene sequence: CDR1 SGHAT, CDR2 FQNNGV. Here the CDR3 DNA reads TGTGCCAGCAGCTTATTACGTGCCGGGACAGGGGGGGGCTACACCTTC. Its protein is CASSLLRAGTGGGYTF.

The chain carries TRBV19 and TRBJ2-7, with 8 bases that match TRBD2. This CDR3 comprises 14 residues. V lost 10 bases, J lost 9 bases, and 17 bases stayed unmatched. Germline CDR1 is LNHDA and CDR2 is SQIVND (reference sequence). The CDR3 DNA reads TGTGCCACCATGCCGGGGGGGACCCCCCAGTCGCAGTACTTC. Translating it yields CATMPGGTPQSQYF. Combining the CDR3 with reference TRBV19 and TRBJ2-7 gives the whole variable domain DGGITQSPKYLFRKEGQNVTLSCEQNLNHDAMYWYRQDPGQGLRLIYYSQIVNDFQKGDIAEGYSVSREKKESFPLTVTSAQKNPTAFYLCATMPGGTPQSQYFGPGTRLTVT.

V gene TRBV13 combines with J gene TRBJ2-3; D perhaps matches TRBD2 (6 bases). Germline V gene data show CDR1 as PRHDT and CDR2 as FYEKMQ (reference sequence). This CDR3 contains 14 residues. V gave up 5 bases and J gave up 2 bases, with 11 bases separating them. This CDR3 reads CASSRGLTTDTQYF. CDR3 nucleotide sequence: TGTGCCAGCAGCAGAGGACTAACCACAGATACGCAGTATTTT. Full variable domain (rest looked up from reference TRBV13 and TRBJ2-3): AAGVIQSPRHLIKEKRETATLKCYPIPRHDTVYWYQQGPGQDPQFLISFYEKMQSDKGSIPDRFSAQQFSDYHSELNMSSLELGDSALYFCASSRGLTTDTQYFGPGTRLTVL.

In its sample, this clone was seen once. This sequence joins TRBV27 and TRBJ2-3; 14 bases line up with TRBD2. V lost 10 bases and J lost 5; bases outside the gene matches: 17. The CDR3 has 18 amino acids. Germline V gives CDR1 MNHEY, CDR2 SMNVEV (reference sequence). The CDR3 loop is CATLPGTSGGSAGDTQYF. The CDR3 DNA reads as TGTGCCACCCTCCCCGGGACTAGCGGGGGCTCGGCGGGAGATACGCAGTATTTT.